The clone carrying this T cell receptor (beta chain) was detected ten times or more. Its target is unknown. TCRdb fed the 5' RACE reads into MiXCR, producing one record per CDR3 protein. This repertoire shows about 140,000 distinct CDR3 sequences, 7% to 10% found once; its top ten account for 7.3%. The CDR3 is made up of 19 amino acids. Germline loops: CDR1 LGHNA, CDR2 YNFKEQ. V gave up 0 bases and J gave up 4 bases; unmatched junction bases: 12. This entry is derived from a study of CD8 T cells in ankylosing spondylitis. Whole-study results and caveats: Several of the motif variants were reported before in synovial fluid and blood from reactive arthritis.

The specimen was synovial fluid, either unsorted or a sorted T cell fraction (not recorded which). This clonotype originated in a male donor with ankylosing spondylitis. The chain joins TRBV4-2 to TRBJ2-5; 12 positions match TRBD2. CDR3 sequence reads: CASSQDRGLAGGIGETQYF. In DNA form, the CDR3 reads TGTGCCAGCAGCCAAGATCGGGGGCTAGCGGGGGGGATAGGAGAGACCCAGTACTTC.